The T cell receptor beta chain described here comes from a study of blood T cell repertoires in COVID-19. Study summary: COVID-19 samples, acute and convalescent, were from the United States, Italy and Spain. The cDNA or gDNA used as material had been derived from T cells, B-cell-depleted T cells, or PBMCs.

Per the original methods: Reference gene primer amplification yielded estimated nucleated cell counts. Generated by immunoSEQ multiplex PCR, the TCRdb table keeps only in-frame clones and is missing some. That table furnishes V, J and clone size, whereas the DNA furnished D and trimming. The table lists about 300,000 clones, around 87% of them singletons. Germline lookup yields CDR1 SGHRS and CDR2 YFSETQ. V was pared by 3 bases and J by 8 bases, with 14 bases between. The CDR3 runs to 13 residues. This clone was recorded only once. Sequenced material: peripheral blood. This sequence was found in a man in his 70s with acute or convalescent COVID-19. The chain couples TRBV5-1 to TRBJ1-2; D might be TRBD1 (5 bases). The CDR3 DNA reads as TGCGCCAGCAGCTCCCTAACAGGAAAAGGCTACACCTTC. Amino acids: CASSSLTGKGYTF.